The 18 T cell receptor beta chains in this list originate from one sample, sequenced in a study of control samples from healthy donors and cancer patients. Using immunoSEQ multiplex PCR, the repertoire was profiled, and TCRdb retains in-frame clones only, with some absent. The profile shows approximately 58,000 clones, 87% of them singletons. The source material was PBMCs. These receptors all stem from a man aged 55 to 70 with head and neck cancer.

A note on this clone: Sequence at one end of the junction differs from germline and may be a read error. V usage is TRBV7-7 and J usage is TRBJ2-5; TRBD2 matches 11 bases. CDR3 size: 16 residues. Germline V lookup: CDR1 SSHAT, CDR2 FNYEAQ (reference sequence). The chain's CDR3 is CASSRGTSGYQETQYF. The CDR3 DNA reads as TGTGCTAGCAGCCGCGGGACTAGCGGATACCAAGAGACCCAGTACTTC.

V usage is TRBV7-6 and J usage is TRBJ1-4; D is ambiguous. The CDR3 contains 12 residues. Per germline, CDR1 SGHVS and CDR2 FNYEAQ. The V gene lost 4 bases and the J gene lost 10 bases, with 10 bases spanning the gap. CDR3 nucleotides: TGTGCCAGCAGCTCGACGGGCAGAAAACTGTTTTTT. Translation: CASSSTGRKLFF.

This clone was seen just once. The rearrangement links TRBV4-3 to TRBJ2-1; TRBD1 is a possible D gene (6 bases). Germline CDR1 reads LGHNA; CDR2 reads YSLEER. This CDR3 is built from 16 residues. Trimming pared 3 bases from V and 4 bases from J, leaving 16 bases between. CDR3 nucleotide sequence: TGCGCCAGCAGCCAGGGGGAGCTCGGACAGTACAATGAGCAGTTCTTC. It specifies CASSQGELGQYNEQFF.

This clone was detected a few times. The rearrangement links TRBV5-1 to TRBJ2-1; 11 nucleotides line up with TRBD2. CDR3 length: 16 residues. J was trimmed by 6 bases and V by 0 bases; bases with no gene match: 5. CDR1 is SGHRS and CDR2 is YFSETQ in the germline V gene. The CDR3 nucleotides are TGCGCCAGCAGCTTGGGGATAGCGGGAGGGGTCAATGAGCAGTTCTTC. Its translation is CASSLGIAGGVNEQFF.

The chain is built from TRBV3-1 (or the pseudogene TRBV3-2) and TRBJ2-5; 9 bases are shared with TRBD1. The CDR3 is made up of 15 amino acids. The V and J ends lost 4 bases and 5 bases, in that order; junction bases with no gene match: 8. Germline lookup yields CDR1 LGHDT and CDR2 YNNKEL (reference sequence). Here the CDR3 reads CASSPRTGARETQYF. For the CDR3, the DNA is TGTGCCAGCAGCCCCCGGACAGGGGCTAGGGAGACCCAGTACTTC.

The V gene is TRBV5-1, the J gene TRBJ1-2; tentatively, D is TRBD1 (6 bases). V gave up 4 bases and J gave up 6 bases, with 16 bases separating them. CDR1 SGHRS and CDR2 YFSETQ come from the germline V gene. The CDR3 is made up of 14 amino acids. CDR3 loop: CASSPGGRTDGYTF. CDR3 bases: TGCGCCAGCAGCCCCGGGGGGCGAACGGATGGCTACACCTTC.

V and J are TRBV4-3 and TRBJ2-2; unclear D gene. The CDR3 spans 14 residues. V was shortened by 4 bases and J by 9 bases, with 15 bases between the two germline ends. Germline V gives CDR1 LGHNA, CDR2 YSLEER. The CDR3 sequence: CASSRRVGIRELFF. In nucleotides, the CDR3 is TGCGCCAGCAGCCGCCGCGTTGGTATCAGGGAGCTGTTTTTT.

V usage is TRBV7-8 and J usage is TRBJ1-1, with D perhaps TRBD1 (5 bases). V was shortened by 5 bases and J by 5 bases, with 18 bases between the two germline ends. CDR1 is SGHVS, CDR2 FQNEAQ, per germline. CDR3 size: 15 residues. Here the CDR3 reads CASSLTQQGWTEAFF. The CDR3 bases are TGTGCCAGCAGCCTCACCCAGCAGGGATGGACTGAAGCTTTCTTT.

CDR3 DNA: TGCGCCAGCAGCCGCGGACCTCAGATGGAGCAGTACTTC. This sequence encodes CASSRGPQMEQYF. The V gene is TRBV4-1, the J gene TRBJ2-7; D not resolved. The CDR3 length is 13 residues. Looked up from germline, CDR1 is MGHRA and CDR2 is YSYEKL. V was shortened by 4 bases and J by 7 bases, with 14 bases between the two germline ends.

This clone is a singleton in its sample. CDR3 nucleotide sequence: TGTGCCAGCAGCCCGAGGGGGTCCGGGGAGCTGTTTTTT. This translates into CASSPRGSGELFF. The V and J genes are TRBV7-9 and TRBJ2-2, with TRBD1 as a possible D gene (6 bases). The germline gives CDR1 SEHNR, CDR2 FQNEAQ (reference sequence). With 5 bases removed from V and 6 bases from J, the gap between germline ends came to 10 bases. CDR3 length: 13 residues.

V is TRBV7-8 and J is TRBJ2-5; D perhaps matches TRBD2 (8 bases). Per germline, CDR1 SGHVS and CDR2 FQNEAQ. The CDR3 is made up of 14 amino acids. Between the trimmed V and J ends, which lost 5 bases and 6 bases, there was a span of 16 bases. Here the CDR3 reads CASSVTGRGQTQYF. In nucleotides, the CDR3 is TGTGCCAGCAGCGTCACCGGGAGGGGGCAGACCCAGTACTTC. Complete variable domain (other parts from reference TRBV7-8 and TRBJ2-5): GAGVSQSPRYKVAKRGQDVALRCDPISGHVSLFWYQQALGQGPEFLTYFQNEAQLDKSGLPSDRFFAERPEGSVSTLKIQRTQQEDSAVYLCASSVTGRGQTQYFGPGTRLLVL.

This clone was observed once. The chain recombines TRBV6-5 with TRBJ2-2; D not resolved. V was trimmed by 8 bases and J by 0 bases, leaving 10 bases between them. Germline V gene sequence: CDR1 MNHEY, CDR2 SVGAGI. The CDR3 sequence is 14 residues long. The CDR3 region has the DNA TGTGCCAGCGCGACGTTCGCGAACACCGGGGAGCTGTTTTTT. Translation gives CASATFANTGELFF.

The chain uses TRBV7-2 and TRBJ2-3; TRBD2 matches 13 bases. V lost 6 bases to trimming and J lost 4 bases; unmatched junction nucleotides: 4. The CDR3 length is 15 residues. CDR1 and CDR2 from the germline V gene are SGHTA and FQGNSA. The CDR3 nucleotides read TGTGCCAGCAGGCTCACTAGCGGGGGGGCAGATACGCAGTATTTT. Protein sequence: CASRLTSGGADTQYF.

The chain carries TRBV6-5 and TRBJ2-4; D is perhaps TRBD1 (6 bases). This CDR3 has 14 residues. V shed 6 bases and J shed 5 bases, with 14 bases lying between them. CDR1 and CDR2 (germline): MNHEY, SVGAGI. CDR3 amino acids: CASRPTGHQNIQYF. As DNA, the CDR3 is TGTGCCAGCAGACCAACAGGGCATCAAAACATTCAGTACTTC.

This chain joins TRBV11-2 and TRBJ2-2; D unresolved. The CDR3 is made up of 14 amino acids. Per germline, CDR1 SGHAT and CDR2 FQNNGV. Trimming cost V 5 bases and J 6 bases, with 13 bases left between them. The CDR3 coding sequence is TGTGCCAGCAGCCCCGGGCCCCCAGCCGGGGAGCTGTTTTTT. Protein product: CASSPGPPAGELFF.

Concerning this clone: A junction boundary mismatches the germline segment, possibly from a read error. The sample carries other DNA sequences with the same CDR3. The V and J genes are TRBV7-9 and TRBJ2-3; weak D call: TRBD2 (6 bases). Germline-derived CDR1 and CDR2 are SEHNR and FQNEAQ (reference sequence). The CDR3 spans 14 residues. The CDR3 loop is CASSLALGTDTQYF. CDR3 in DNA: TGTGCCAGCAGCCTAGCGCTGGGCACAGATACGCAGTATTTT.

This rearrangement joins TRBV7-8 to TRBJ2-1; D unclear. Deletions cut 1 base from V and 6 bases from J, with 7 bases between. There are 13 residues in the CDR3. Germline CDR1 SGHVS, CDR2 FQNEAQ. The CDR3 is CASSLGRINEQFF. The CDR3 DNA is TGTGCCAGCAGCTTAGGGCGGATCAATGAGCAGTTCTTC.

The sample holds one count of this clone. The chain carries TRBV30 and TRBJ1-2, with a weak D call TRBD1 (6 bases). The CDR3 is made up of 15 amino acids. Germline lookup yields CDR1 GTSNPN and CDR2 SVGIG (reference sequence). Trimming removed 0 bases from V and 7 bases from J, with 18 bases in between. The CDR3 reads CAWSVGLGGRSGYTF. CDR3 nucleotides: TGTGCCTGGAGTGTCGGGTTAGGGGGGCGTAGTGGCTACACCTTC.